The 28 T cell receptor beta chains in this list originate from one sample, sequenced in a study of blood T cell repertoires in COVID-19. The table came from immunoSEQ multiplex PCR; TCRdb's copy has only in-frame clones and leaves some out. The table shows roughly 230,000 clones, with 84% occurring only once. Sequencing was performed on peripheral blood. The source of these receptors is a man aged 50 to 60 with acute or convalescent COVID-19.

This sequence joins TRBV5-1 and TRBJ1-3, with unresolved D. In germline, CDR1 is SGHRS, CDR2 YFSETQ. The CDR3 has 13 amino acids. V was pared by 3 bases and J by 4 bases, with 8 bases between. CDR3 amino acids: CASSSPAGNTIYF. CDR3 DNA sequence: TGCGCCAGCAGCTCCCCCGCGGGAAACACCATATATTTT.

The J gene is TRBJ1-2, the V gene TRBV25-1; D ambiguous. The CDR3 runs 14 residues. V lost 1 base and J 1 base, leaving 7 bases between the germline ends. Germline lookup yields CDR1 MGHDK and CDR2 SYGVNS. The CDR3, as DNA: TGTGCCAGCAGTGAATTCGGCGGTAACTATGGCTACACCTTC. It is translated as CASSEFGGNYGYTF.

V usage is TRBV3-1 (or the pseudogene TRBV3-2) and J usage is TRBJ2-7; the D gene is possibly TRBD1 (6 bases). Trimming shortened V by 4 bases and J by 2 bases, and 18 bases separated the two germline ends. CDR1 is LGHDT and CDR2 is YNNKEL in the germline V gene (reference sequence). This CDR3 has 16 residues. The CDR3 region has the DNA TGTGCCAGCAGCCGAGCCGCCGGGACACTCCCCTACGAGCAGTACTTC. Translated: CASSRAAGTLPYEQYF.

The chain carries TRBV4-2 and TRBJ1-3, with D hard to call. The CDR3 consists of 17 residues. Trimming pared 1 base from V and 1 base from J, leaving 14 bases between. Germline CDR1 is LGHNA and CDR2 is YNFKEQ. CDR3 loop: CASSQAGRRVSGNTIYF. For the CDR3, the DNA is TGTGCCAGCAGCCAAGCCGGGCGGAGGGTATCTGGAAACACCATATATTTT.

This chain uses TRBV6-5 with TRBJ1-4; TRBD1 matches 8 bases. J lost 8 bases, V lost 6 bases, and 2 bases had no gene match. The germline gives CDR1 MNHEY, CDR2 SVGAGI. This CDR3 is 12 amino acids long. This CDR3 reads CASRRTGEKLFF. The CDR3 coding sequence is TGTGCCAGCAGACGGACAGGGGAAAAACTGTTTTTT.

The chain couples TRBV12-3 or TRBV12-4 to TRBJ2-1, with a weak D call TRBD2 (5 bases). Trimming pared 5 bases from V and 6 bases from J, leaving 11 bases between. The CDR3 length is 13 residues. The CDR3 sequence: CASSPTAGNEQFF. CDR3 nucleotide sequence: TGTGCCAGCAGTCCCACCGCGGGCAATGAGCAGTTCTTC.

The chain joins TRBV6-5 to TRBJ2-7; 7 nucleotides match TRBD1. CDR1 and CDR2 (germline): MNHEY, SVGAGI. Trimming removed 8 bases from V and 0 bases from J; junction bases left unmatched: 7. The CDR3 spans 14 residues. CDR3 DNA sequence: TGTGCCAGCTCCCTACGGGACAGCTCCTACGAGCAGTACTTC. Protein: CASSLRDSSYEQYF.

The J gene is TRBJ1-5, the V gene TRBV6-4; D may be TRBD1 (6 bases). The germline gives CDR1 MRHNA, CDR2 SNTAGT. The CDR3 loop spans 17 amino acids. V dropped 5 bases and J dropped 4 bases, with 21 bases sitting between them. CDR3 sequence: CASSPNPTGGTNQPQHF. CDR3 coding DNA: TGTGCCAGCAGTCCGAATCCCACAGGTGGGACAAATCAGCCCCAGCATTTT.

The rearrangement uses TRBV24-1 and TRBJ2-1; TRBD2 aligns across 7 bases. CDR1 and CDR2 (germline): KGHDR, SFDVKD. The CDR3 contains 16 residues. Trimming cost V 9 bases and J 7 bases; bases outside gene matches: 17. Here the CDR3 reads CATQVAGEGVGNEQFF. The CDR3 nucleotides are TGTGCCACCCAGGTTGCGGGAGAGGGTGTTGGGAATGAGCAGTTCTTC.

Remarks on this clone: One end of the junction does not line up with germline, which may come from a read error. The chain is built from TRBV12-3 or TRBV12-4 and TRBJ2-3, with D maybe TRBD2 (6 bases). CDR3 size: 13 residues. The CDR3 region is CASSLARAERAHF. The CDR3 nucleotides read TGTGCCAGCAGTTTAGCAAGGGCGGAGCGGGCCCATTTT.

J is TRBJ2-1 and V is TRBV2; no reliable D call. The V end lost 10 bases, the J end lost 3 bases, and 13 bases lay between the germline ends. The CDR3 loop spans 13 amino acids. Per the germline V gene, CDR1 is SNHLY and CDR2 is FYNNEI. This CDR3 is CAIQADGYNEQFF. In nucleotides, the CDR3 is TGTGCCATCCAGGCAGACGGCTACAATGAGCAGTTCTTC. Variable domain in full (rest from reference TRBV2 and TRBJ2-1): EPEVTQTPSHQVTQMGQEVILRCVPISNHLYFYWYRQILGQKVEFLVSFYNNEISEKSEIFDDQFSVERPDGSNFTLKIRSTKLEDSAMYFCAIQADGYNEQFFGPGTRLTVL.

The V call is TRBV29-1, the J call TRBJ1-2; D is perhaps TRBD1 (6 bases). The CDR3 totals 13 residues. Germline V gives CDR1 SQVTM, CDR2 ANQGSEA. V was pared by 4 bases and J by 1 base, with 10 bases between. CDR3 nucleotides: TGCAGCGTTGTGAGGACAGATAACTATGGCTACACCTTC. It specifies CSVVRTDNYGYTF.

The rearrangement links TRBV14 to TRBJ2-5; D is perhaps TRBD1 (7 bases). The CDR3 length is 15 residues. Per the germline V gene, CDR1 is SGHDN and CDR2 is FVKESK. V lost 5 bases and J lost 2, with 15 bases in between. The CDR3 DNA is TGTGCCAGCAGCGTAAACAGGGGAGGTCAAGAGACCCAGTACTTC. This encodes CASSVNRGGQETQYF. The full variable domain, completed using reference TRBV14 and TRBJ2-5, is EAGVTQFPSHSVIEKGQTVTLRCDPISGHDNLYWYRRVMGKEIKFLLHFVKESKQDESGMPNNRFLAERTGGTYSTLKVQPAELEDSGVYFCASSVNRGGQETQYFGPGTRLLVL.

The V gene is TRBV20-1, the J gene TRBJ1-1; 11 nucleotides match TRBD1. Trimming at V came to 3 bases and at J to 1 base, leaving 7 bases not matched to a gene. CDR3 length equals 16 residues. Germline V gene data show CDR1 as DFQATT and CDR2 as SNEGSKA (reference sequence). DNA for the CDR3: TGCAGTGCTAGTGGACAGGGGGCTTACCGGAACACTGAAGCTTTCTTT. Its translation is CSASGQGAYRNTEAFF.

The chain carries TRBV11-2 and TRBJ1-5, with unresolved D. This CDR3 is 14 amino acids long. The germline CDR1 and CDR2 sequences are SGHAT and FQNNGV. V lost 3 bases to trimming and J lost 2 bases, with 8 bases between them. The chain's CDR3 is CASSLSTGNQPQHF. CDR3 DNA: TGTGCCAGCAGCTTGAGCACAGGCAATCAGCCCCAGCATTTT.

This chain uses TRBV2 with TRBJ1-5, with 7 bases fitting TRBD1. The CDR3 totals 17 residues. The germline V gene has CDR1 SNHLY and CDR2 FYNNEI. Unmatched junction bases numbered 11, after V lost 3 bases and J lost 3 bases. For the CDR3, the DNA is TGTGCCAGCAGTGACATGACCGGGACAGAGATCAATCAGCCCCAGCATTTT. Translated: CASSDMTGTEINQPQHF.

The V call is TRBV30, the J call TRBJ1-5; D is perhaps TRBD1 (5 bases). Germline CDR1 is GTSNPN and CDR2 is SVGIG (reference sequence). The CDR3 contains 12 residues. Deletions cut 5 bases from V and 5 bases from J, with 10 bases between. The CDR3 region has the DNA TGTGCCTGGGGAACAGGATATCAGCCCCAGCATTTT. As protein: CAWGTGYQPQHF.

The chain links TRBV19 to TRBJ1-2; 12 bases are a match to TRBD1. The CDR3 sequence is 16 residues long. The germline CDR1 and CDR2 sequences are LNHDA and SQIVND (reference sequence). The V and J ends lost 9 bases and 5 bases, in that order; junction bases with no gene match: 13. The CDR3 loop is CASSPSGTGGKYGYTF. The CDR3 DNA sequence: TGTGCCAGCAGCCCGTCGGGGACAGGGGGCAAGTATGGCTACACCTTC.

The chain uses TRBV15 and TRBJ2-5; possible D gene TRBD1, 6 bases. CDR3 length equals 16 residues. Germline loops: CDR1 LNHNV, CDR2 YYDKDF (reference sequence). The V gene lost 1 base and the J gene lost 5 bases, with 17 bases spanning the gap. The CDR3 sequence is CATSRAFVGAGETQYF. The CDR3, as DNA: TGTGCCACCAGCAGAGCCTTTGTGGGGGCCGGGGAGACCCAGTACTTC.

This clone was seen once. CDR3 residues: CSVEEVERGQAYEQYF. CDR3 bases: TGCAGCGTTGAAGAGGTCGAGCGGGGACAGGCCTACGAGCAGTACTTC. This rearrangement joins TRBV29-1 to TRBJ2-7; TRBD1 might be the D (8 bases). Trimming pared 0 bases from V and 2 bases from J, leaving 17 bases between. The CDR3 consists of 16 residues. CDR1 is SQVTM and CDR2 is ANQGSEA in the germline V gene.

This clone was found a few times. The chain carries TRBV6-5 and TRBJ1-5, with D unclear. CDR1 and CDR2 (germline): MNHEY, SVGAGI. Trimming stripped 3 bases from V and 7 bases from J, with 10 bases between. The CDR3 covers 13 residues. This chain's CDR3 is CASSYDLVQPQHF. The CDR3 nucleotides are TGTGCCAGCAGTTATGACTTGGTCCAGCCCCAGCATTTT.

The gene calls are TRBV10-3 and TRBJ2-1, with 14 bases matching TRBD2. The germline CDR1 and CDR2 sequences are ENHRY and SYGVKD. The junction had 10 bases not matched to a gene; V was cut back by 3 bases and J by 0 bases. The CDR3 has 20 residues. The CDR3 reads CAISDQGGLAGGRSYNEQFF. DNA for the CDR3: TGTGCCATCAGTGACCAAGGCGGACTAGCGGGAGGTCGCTCCTACAATGAGCAGTTCTTC.

The chain uses TRBV9 and TRBJ2-1; 9 positions match TRBD1. Looked up from germline, CDR1 is SGDLS and CDR2 is YYNGEE. V trimming: 4 bases; J trimming: 7 bases; junction bases outside the gene matches: 9. The CDR3 is 15 residues long. CDR3 loop: CASSSRDRVGNEQFF. The CDR3 DNA follows: TGTGCCAGCAGCTCCCGGGACAGGGTTGGGAATGAGCAGTTCTTC.

The chain links TRBV5-1 to TRBJ1-2; TRBD1 aligns across 9 bases. The length of the CDR3 is 13 residues. The V segment lost 4 bases and the J segment 14 bases; nucleotides outside the gene matches: 12. Germline V gene lookup returns CDR1 SGHRS and CDR2 YFSETQ. The CDR3 region has the DNA TGCGCCAGCAGCCCCGGACAGGGGTCCAGTTCTACCTTC. This translates into CASSPGQGSSSTF.

The V gene is TRBV19, the J gene TRBJ2-7; the match to TRBD1 covers 7 bases. The length of the CDR3 is 15 residues. The trim removed 1 base at V and 2 bases at J, leaving 5 bases unmatched. CDR1 LNHDA and CDR2 SQIVND come from the germline V gene (reference sequence). For the CDR3, the DNA is TGTGCCAGTAGTATAGGGCCGGGACAGCCCTACGAGCAGTACTTC. Translation gives CASSIGPGQPYEQYF.

This clone came up once. The gene calls are TRBV7-9 and TRBJ2-3, with unresolved D. The CDR3 covers 12 residues. The ends were cut back, 2 bases at V and 6 bases at J, with 6 bases in the middle. Germline-derived CDR1 and CDR2 are SEHNR and FQNEAQ (reference sequence). The CDR3 reads CASSLWRDTQYF. The DNA of the CDR3 is TGTGCCAGCAGCTTATGGCGGGATACGCAGTATTTT.

V and J are TRBV5-4 and TRBJ1-2; tentative D call: TRBD1 (6 bases). CDR1 and CDR2 (germline): SGHNT, YYREEE (reference sequence). The CDR3 runs 14 residues. Trimming pared 4 bases from V and 0 bases from J, leaving 10 bases between. The CDR3 bases are TGTGCCAGCAGCACCAGGGGTTCTAACTATGGCTACACCTTC. As protein: CASSTRGSNYGYTF.

This rearrangement joins TRBV5-6 to TRBJ1-4; 7 positions agree with TRBD1. J lost 8 bases, V lost 4 bases, and 11 bases had no gene match. The germline V gene has CDR1 SGHDT and CDR2 YYEEEE. CDR3 size: 15 residues. The CDR3 loop reads CASSPSQGVGEKLFF. The DNA for the CDR3 is TGTGCCAGCAGCCCGTCGCAGGGGGTCGGCGAAAAACTGTTTTTT.